The 21 T cell receptor beta chains reported below all come from one sample, sequenced in a study of tumor and adjacent non-tumor tissue in lung cancer. A modified ARM-PCR protocol with three rounds of nested PCR amplified TCRbeta. MiXCR, run by TCRdb on the multiplex PCR reads, gives a single entry per CDR3 protein. The table has some 66,000 distinct CDR3 sequences, over 60% seen once; the top ten hold more than 30%. The template was RNA from unsorted bulk tissue. More than 3 cm separated this lung sample from the edge of the tumor. The sample taken for sequencing was distant non-tumor lung tissue. Receptors originate from a man between 65 and 85 years old with non-small cell lung cancer.

This clonotype occurred once. Compared with germline, one end of the junction differs, possibly owing to a read error. V is TRBV6-5 and J is TRBJ2-3; no firm D call. The V gene's germline CDR1 is MNHEY and CDR2 SVGAGI. This CDR3 is 16 amino acids long. CDR3 amino acids: CVSSYSKPPGSDTRFF. As DNA, the CDR3 is TGTGTCAGCAGTTACTCGAAACCCCCCGGTTCCGATACGCGGTTTTTT.

A note on this clonotype: A much more abundant neighbour one base away suggests this may be a read error. CDR3 protein: CASSSTGLAYVYTF. The CDR3 DNA follows: TGTGCCAGCAGCTCGACAGGGTTAGCCTATGTCTACACCTTC. The V and J genes are TRBV5-4 and TRBJ1-2, with 7 bases that match TRBD1. Per germline, CDR1 SGHNT and CDR2 YYREEE (reference sequence). The CDR3 runs 14 residues.

J is TRBJ1-1 and V is TRBV6-1; D is undetermined. This CDR3 is 13 amino acids long. Germline V lookup: CDR1 MNHNS, CDR2 SASEGT. V lost 1 base and J lost 6, with 9 bases in between. Written as DNA, the CDR3 is TGTGCCAGCAGTGAAGAATTGGGGTCTGAAGCTTTCTTT. The encoded protein is CASSEELGSEAFF.

As concerns this clonotype: The junction shows a germline mismatch at one end, possibly a read error. The V gene is TRBV5-4, the J gene TRBJ1-2; D is undetermined. Germline V gene lookup returns CDR1 SGHNT and CDR2 YYREEE (reference sequence). The CDR3 is 14 residues long. CDR3 sequence reads: CAISLSQKAYGYTF. The CDR3 nucleotides are TGTGCCATCAGCTTGTCTCAGAAAGCTTACGGCTATACCTTC.

On this clonotype itself: A much larger clone sits a single nucleotide away, making a read error possible. The chain links TRBV7-9 to TRBJ2-5; the D is unclear. Germline V lookup: CDR1 SEHNR, CDR2 FQNEAQ (reference sequence). The ends were cut back, 4 bases at V and 5 bases at J, with 14 bases in the middle. The CDR3 is 14 amino acids. The CDR3, as DNA: TGTGCCAGCAGCTCATACTCCATTCGGGAGACCCAGTACTTC. Amino acids: CASSSYSIRETQYF.

Only one count was recorded for this clonotype. Germline and junction disagree at one end, which may indicate a read error. The V and J genes are TRBV7-9 and TRBJ2-4, with 9 bases aligning to TRBD2. Germline values: CDR1 SEHNR, CDR2 FQNEAQ (reference sequence). This CDR3 contains 17 residues. CDR3 protein: CASSLWRGGGAKNIQHF. CDR3 coding DNA: TGTGCCAGCAGCTTATGGCGGGGCGGGGGGGCCAAAAACATTCAGCATTTC.

The V call is TRBV4-1, the J call TRBJ2-1, with unresolved D. This CDR3 has 16 residues. The germline V gene encodes CDR1 MGHRA and CDR2 YSYEKL. Trimming took 8 bases from V and 7 from J, leaving 24 bases between them. The CDR3 DNA follows: TGCGCCAGCTCCTATACCGGACGGAGCTCCCAGAATGAGCAGTTCTTC. Its translation: CASSYTGRSSQNEQFF.

This clonotype was observed at least ten times. The gene calls are TRBV6-6 and TRBJ2-5; 8 nucleotides match TRBD2. The CDR3 runs 13 residues. V was clipped by 4 bases and J by 8 bases; unmatched bases: 6. The germline V gene encodes CDR1 MNHNY and CDR2 SVGAGI (reference sequence). The chain's CDR3 is CASSSTSGPTQYF. CDR3 DNA: TGTGCCAGCAGTTCCACTAGCGGTCCTACCCAGTACTTC.

Turning to this clonotype: Given the absence of the conserved phenylalanine or tryptophan at the CDR3 end, a read error is likely. V gene TRBV20-1 combines with J gene TRBJ2-3, with TRBD1 matching over 8 bases. This CDR3 comprises 13 residues. Per the germline V gene, CDR1 is DFQATT and CDR2 is SNEGSKA (reference sequence). The V segment lost 4 bases and the J segment 9 bases; nucleotides outside the gene matches: 9. CDR3 nucleotides: TGCAGTGCTAACTTACAGGGGGGAAGGACGCAGTATTCT. As protein: CSANLQGGRTQYS.

This clonotype has a single count. The J gene is TRBJ2-1, the V gene TRBV7-9; the match to TRBD2 covers 16 bases. The CDR3 runs 16 residues. Per germline, CDR1 SEHNR and CDR2 FQNEAQ (reference sequence). Germline trimming cut 5 bases from V and 9 bases from J; bases unmatched to any gene: 7. The CDR3: CASSPGLAGGKCEQFF. The CDR3 nucleotides read TGTGCCAGCAGCCCGGGACTAGCGGGAGGGAAGTGTGAGCAGTTCTTC.

V is TRBV6-4 and J is TRBJ2-3; 12 bases are a match to TRBD1. The DNA end is more similar to TRBJ1-5, so the J call may be wrong. Germline V CDR1 and CDR2: MRHNA, SNTAGT. This CDR3 region has 15 residues. CDR3 region: CASSEGTGGPDTQHF. The CDR3 bases are TGTGCCAGCAGTGAAGGGACAGGGGGCCCAGATACGCAGCATTTT.

As for this clonotype: The junction and the germline gene differ at one end; a read error may be behind it. The chain couples TRBV11-2 to TRBJ2-1, with a weak D call TRBD2 (5 bases). This CDR3 has 15 amino acids. Germline CDR1 reads SGHAT; CDR2 reads FQNNGV. CDR3 in amino acids: CASSIIMGDYNEQIF. CDR3 in DNA: TGTGCCAGCAGCATTATCATGGGAGACTACAATGAGCAGATCTTC.

This clonotype was picked up a small number of times. This sequence joins TRBV4-2 and TRBJ1-2; D is unresolved. The germline CDR1 and CDR2 sequences are LGHNA and YNFKEQ. This CDR3 has 12 residues. V gave up 4 bases and J gave up 7 bases, with 10 bases separating them. CDR3 sequence reads: CASSPWTGGYTF. The CDR3 DNA sequence: TGTGCCAGCAGCCCCTGGACGGGTGGCTACACCTTC.

On this clonotype itself: A much larger clone sits a single nucleotide away, making a read error possible. This rearrangement joins TRBV10-2 to TRBJ1-1, with D unclear. The CDR3 consists of 13 residues. V was shortened by 4 bases and J by 11 bases, with 17 bases between the two germline ends. Germline V lookup: CDR1 WSHSY, CDR2 SAAADI. DNA of the CDR3: TGCGCCAGCAGTGTGTCGCGGGGAGAACGCGCTTTCTTT. It translates to CASSVSRGERAFF.

Regarding this clonotype: The missing conserved phenylalanine or tryptophan at the end of this CDR3 makes a read error likely. The chain combines TRBV4-1 with TRBJ2-4, with a tentative D call TRBD1 (5 bases). Germline V gene data show CDR1 as MGHRA and CDR2 as YSYEKL. The CDR3 extends over 18 amino acids. The CDR3 DNA is TGCGCCAGCAGTCAAGCTTATACAGGAGTGCTAGCCAAAAACATTCAGTACGTC. It is translated as CASSQAYTGVLAKNIQYV.

CDR3 coding DNA: TGTGCCAGCAGCCTAACCCCGGCGACAGGGAGGGCCATCGGCCACACCTTC. As protein: CASSLTPATGRAIGHTF. The rearrangement links TRBV28 to TRBJ1-2; 7 bases align to TRBD1. This CDR3 contains 17 residues. The ends lost 6 bases at V and 12 bases at J; junction bases unmatched: 25. The germline gives CDR1 MDHEN, CDR2 SYDVKM.

In regard to this clonotype: Lacking the conserved final phenylalanine or tryptophan, this CDR3 likely reflects a read error. The limits of the CDR3 on the DNA are not certain, so only TCRdb's listed CDR3 is given. CDR3 sequence: CASRRLAGGRSDNEHIL. The chain combines TRBV6-5 with TRBJ2-1; the table calls TRBD2, which could not be checked here. Germline V gene data show CDR1 as MNHEY and CDR2 as SVGAGI. The CDR3 numbers 17 amino acids, ends counted.

The gene calls are TRBV20-1 and TRBJ1-5; the match to TRBD1 covers 9 bases. There are 16 residues in the CDR3. Per germline, CDR1 DFQATT and CDR2 SNEGSKA (reference sequence). Trimming took 3 bases from V and 6 from J; bases not matched to a gene: 12. This CDR3 is CSARITGGNSTQPQHF. CDR3 DNA sequence: TGCAGTGCTAGGATTACAGGGGGCAACAGTACTCAGCCCCAGCATTTT.

On this clonotype itself: A read error may account for a junction end that differs from germline. The chain recombines TRBV11-1 with TRBJ2-2; 8 bases are shared with TRBD1. The CDR3 is 15 amino acids. Germline V gives CDR1 SGHAT, CDR2 FQDESV (reference sequence). The CDR3 DNA follows: TGTGCCAGCAGCTTAGGGACAGGGAACACCGGGGAGTTGTTTTTT. Translating it yields CASSLGTGNTGELFF.

Concerning this clonotype: Being one base from a much bigger clone, this may be a read error. The gene calls are TRBV14 and TRBJ2-7, with D possibly TRBD2 on 5 matching bases. The germline CDR1 and CDR2 sequences are SGHDN and FVKESK. V lost 4 bases and J 3 bases, leaving 16 bases between the germline ends. The CDR3 length is 15 residues. Written as DNA, the CDR3 is TGTGCCAGCAGCCTTCTCACGGGGATGCGCTACGAGCAGTACTTC. Translation gives CASSLLTGMRYEQYF.

For this clonotype: Sequence at one end of the junction differs from germline and may be a read error. V is TRBV5-4 and J is TRBJ2-7; D is perhaps TRBD1 or TRBD2 (5 bases each). Germline V gene lookup returns CDR1 SGHNT and CDR2 YYREEE (reference sequence). The CDR3 length is 13 residues. The CDR3 reads CASSSRGLYELYF. The CDR3 bases are TGTGCCAGCAGCTCCCGGGGCCTCTACGAGCTGTACTTC.